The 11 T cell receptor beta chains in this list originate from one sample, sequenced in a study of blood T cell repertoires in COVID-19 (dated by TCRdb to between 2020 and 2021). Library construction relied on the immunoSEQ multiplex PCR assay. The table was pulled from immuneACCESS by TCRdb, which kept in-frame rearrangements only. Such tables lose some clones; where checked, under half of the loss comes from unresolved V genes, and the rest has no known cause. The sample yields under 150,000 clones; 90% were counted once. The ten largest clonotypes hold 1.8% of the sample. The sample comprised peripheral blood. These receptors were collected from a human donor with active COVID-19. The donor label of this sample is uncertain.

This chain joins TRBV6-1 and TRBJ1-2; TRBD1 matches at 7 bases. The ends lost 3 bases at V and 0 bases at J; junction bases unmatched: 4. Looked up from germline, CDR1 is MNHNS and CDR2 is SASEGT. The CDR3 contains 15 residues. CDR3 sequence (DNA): TGTGCCAGCAGTGATCTTGGACAGGCTAACTATGGCTACACCTTC. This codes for CASSDLGQANYGYTF.

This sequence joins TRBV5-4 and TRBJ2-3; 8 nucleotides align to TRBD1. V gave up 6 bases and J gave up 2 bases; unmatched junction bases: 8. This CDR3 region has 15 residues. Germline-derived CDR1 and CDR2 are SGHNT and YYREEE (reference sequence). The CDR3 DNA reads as TGTGCCAGCAAACCGGGACAGGCGACCACAGATACGCAGTATTTT. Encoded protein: CASKPGQATTDTQYF.

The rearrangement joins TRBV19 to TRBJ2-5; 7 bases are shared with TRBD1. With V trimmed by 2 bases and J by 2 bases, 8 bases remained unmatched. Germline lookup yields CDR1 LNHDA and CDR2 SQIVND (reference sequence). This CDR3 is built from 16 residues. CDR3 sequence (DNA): TGTGCCAGTAGTATAAACAGGGGCAGGGAGCAAGAGACCCAGTACTTC. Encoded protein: CASSINRGREQETQYF. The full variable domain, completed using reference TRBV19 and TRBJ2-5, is DGGITQSPKYLFRKEGQNVTLSCEQNLNHDAMYWYRQDPGQGLRLIYYSQIVNDFQKGDIAEGYSVSREKKESFPLTVTSAQKNPTAFYLCASSINRGREQETQYFGPGTRLLVL.

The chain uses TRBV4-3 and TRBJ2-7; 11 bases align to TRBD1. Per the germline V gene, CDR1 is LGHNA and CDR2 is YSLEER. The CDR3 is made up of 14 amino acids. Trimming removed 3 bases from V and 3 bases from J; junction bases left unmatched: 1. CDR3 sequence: CASSQGQGDYEQYF. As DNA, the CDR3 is TGCGCCAGCAGCCAGGGACAGGGGGACTACGAGCAGTACTTC.

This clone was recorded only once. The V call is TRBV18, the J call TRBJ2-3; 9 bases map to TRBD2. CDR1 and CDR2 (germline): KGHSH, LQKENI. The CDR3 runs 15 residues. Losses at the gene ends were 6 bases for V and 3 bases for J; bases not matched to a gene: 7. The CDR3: CASSPMAGGTDTQYF. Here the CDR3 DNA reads TGTGCCAGCTCCCCAATGGCGGGGGGGACAGATACGCAGTATTTT.

The chain's CDR3 is CASSATGVHEQYF. The CDR3 DNA reads as TGTGCCAGCAGCGCTACAGGGGTCCACGAGCAGTACTTC. The chain is built from TRBV5-6 and TRBJ2-7; TRBD1 matches 7 bases. The germline CDR1 and CDR2 sequences are SGHDT and YYEEEE. The V and J ends lost 4 bases and 5 bases, in that order; junction bases with no gene match: 6. The CDR3 has 13 amino acids.

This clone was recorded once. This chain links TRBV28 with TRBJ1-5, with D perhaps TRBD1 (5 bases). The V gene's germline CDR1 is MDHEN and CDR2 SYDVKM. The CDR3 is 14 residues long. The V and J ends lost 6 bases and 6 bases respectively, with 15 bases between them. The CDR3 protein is CASSQGAGVQPQHF. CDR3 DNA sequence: TGTGCCAGCAGCCAAGGGGCAGGAGTTCAGCCCCAGCATTTT.

This CDR3 is CASLGGTGYTGELFF. CDR3 nucleotide sequence: TGTGCCAGCCTAGGCGGGACAGGGTACACCGGGGAGCTGTTTTTT. This chain joins TRBV2 and TRBJ2-2; 9 bases fit TRBD1. The V gene end was trimmed by 8 bases and the J gene end by 3 bases; junction bases not matched to a gene: 7. CDR3 size: 15 residues. The germline V gene has CDR1 SNHLY and CDR2 FYNNEI.

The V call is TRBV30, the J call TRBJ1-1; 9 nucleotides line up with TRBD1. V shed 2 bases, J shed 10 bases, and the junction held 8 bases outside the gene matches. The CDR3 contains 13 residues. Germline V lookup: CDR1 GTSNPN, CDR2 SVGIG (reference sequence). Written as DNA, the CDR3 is TGTGCCTGGAGTAGACAGGGGGAACGAGGAGCTTTCTTT. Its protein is CAWSRQGERGAFF.

CDR3 amino acids: CASSHSGDPTDTQYF. The CDR3 coding sequence is TGTGCCAGCAGTCATAGCGGGGACCCCACAGATACGCAGTATTTT. The rearrangement joins TRBV28 to TRBJ2-3; the match to TRBD2 covers 8 bases. Germline V gene lookup returns CDR1 MDHEN and CDR2 SYDVKM. J gave up 2 bases and V 5 bases, and 6 bases lay outside the gene matches. The CDR3 has 15 residues.

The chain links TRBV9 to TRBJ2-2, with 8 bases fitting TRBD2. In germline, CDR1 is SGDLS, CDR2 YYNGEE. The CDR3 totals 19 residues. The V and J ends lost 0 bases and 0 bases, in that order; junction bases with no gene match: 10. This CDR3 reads CASSVEPSGFSANTGELFF. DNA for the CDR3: TGTGCCAGCAGCGTAGAGCCTAGCGGGTTTTCCGCGAACACCGGGGAGCTGTTTTTT. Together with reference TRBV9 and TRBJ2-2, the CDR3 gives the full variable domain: DSGVTQTPKHLITATGQRVTLRCSPRSGDLSVYWYQQSLDQGLQFLIQYYNGEERAKGNILERFSAQQFPDLHSELNLSSLELGDSALYFCASSVEPSGFSANTGELFFGEGSRLTVL.